The clone carrying this T cell receptor beta chain appeared many times. Its target is not known. This sample stems from a study of CD8+ T cells in alopecia areata. Study context: The study gave treated patients oral tofacitinib at 5 to 10 mg twice daily. Study-level findings and limits: In patients, TCRs were shared less clearly than in mice, and HLA may possibly be involved. Scalp sequencing also captures normal skin's resident alphabeta T cells.

CDR3 length equals 14 residues. From germline, CDR1 is LGHNA and CDR2 YSLEER. The V end lost 5 bases, the J end lost 4 bases, and 11 bases lay between the germline ends. A FACSAria was used to sort CD4+ and CD8+ T cells. These cells came from PBMCs. Isolated RNA was reverse transcribed into cDNA used as the sequencing template. Assay: immunoSEQ multiplex PCR; the TCRdb copy retains only in-frame clones and omits some. Of 150,000 to 200,000 clones in the sample, 63% were seen once. This receptor was identified in a human donor with alopecia areata. The V call is TRBV4-3, the J call TRBJ2-2; TRBD1 or TRBD2 may be the D gene (6 bases each). Sequences were derived from CD4+ T cells sorted from blood, sampled at week 0. The CDR3 DNA is TGCGCCAGCAGCTTACAGGGAGGCACCGGGGAGCTGTTTTTT. Its protein is CASSLQGGTGELFF.